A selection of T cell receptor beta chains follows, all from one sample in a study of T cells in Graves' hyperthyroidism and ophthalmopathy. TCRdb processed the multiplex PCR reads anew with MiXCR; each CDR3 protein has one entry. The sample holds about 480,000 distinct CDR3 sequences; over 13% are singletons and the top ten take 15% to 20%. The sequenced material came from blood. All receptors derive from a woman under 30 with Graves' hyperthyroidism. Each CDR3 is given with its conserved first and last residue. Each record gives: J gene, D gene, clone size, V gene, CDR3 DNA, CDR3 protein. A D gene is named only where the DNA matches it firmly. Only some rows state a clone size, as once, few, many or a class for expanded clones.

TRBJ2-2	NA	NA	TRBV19	TGTGCCAGTAGTACCCGAACAGGCCCATTCGCGAACACCGGGGAGCTGTTTTTT	CASSTRTGPFANTGELFF
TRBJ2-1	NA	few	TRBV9	TGTGCCAGCAGCGCTTTAGGGGCCAATGAGCAGTTCTTC	CASSALGANEQFF
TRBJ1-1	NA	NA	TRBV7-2	TGTGCCAGCAGCGTGTACACTGAAGCTCTCTTT	CASSVYTEALF
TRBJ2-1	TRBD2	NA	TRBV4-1	TGCGCCAGCAGCCCGGGTATGGGGACTAGCGGGAGGGCCTACTACAATGAGCAGTTCTTC	CASSPGMGTSGRAYYNEQFF
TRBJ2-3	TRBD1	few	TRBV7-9	TGTGCCAGCAGCTTCCCCCTGCGGCAGGGGGCCCCTTTTGGCACAGATACGCAGTATTTT	CASSFPLRQGAPFGTDTQYF
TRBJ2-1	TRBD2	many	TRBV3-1	TGTGCCAGCAGCCAAGATTGGAGCGGGAGGTACAATGAGCAGTTCTTC	CASSQDWSGRYNEQFF
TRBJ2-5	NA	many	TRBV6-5	TGTGCCAGCAGTTACTCGTCGCTGGGCAGACTACAAGAGACCCAGTACTTC	CASSYSSLGRLQETQYF
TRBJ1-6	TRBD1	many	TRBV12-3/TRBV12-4	TGTGCCAGCAGCCTACAGGGGAATTCACCCCTCCACTTT	CASSLQGNSPLHF
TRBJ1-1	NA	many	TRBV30	TGTGCCTGTACTATCACAGTCACTGAAGCTTTCTTT	CACTITVTEAFF
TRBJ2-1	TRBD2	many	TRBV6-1	TGTGCCAGCGCGCGGGAGTTGTCCTACAATGAGCAGTTCTTC	CASARELSYNEQFF
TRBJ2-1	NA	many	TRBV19	TGTGCCAGTAGTAAACCAAAGGCGGCTTACAATGAGCAGTTCTTC	CASSKPKAAYNEQFF
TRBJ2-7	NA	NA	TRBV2	TGTGCCAGCCGTTCCCCCAGGGGAACCTACGAGCAGTACTTC	CASRSPRGTYEQYF
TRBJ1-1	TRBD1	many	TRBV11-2	TGTGCCAGCAGCGCAACAGGGGGCTGGACTGAAGCTTTCTTT	CASSATGGWTEAFF
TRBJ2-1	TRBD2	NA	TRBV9	TGTGCCAGCAGCGTAGGACTAGCGGGAGGGGTTGAGCGGTTCTTC	CASSVGLAGGVERFF
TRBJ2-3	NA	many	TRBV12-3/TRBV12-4	TGTGCCAGCAGTTTACGGCTGGCATTAAATACGCAGTATTTT	CASSLRLALNTQYF
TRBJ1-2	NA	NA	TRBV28	TGTGCCAGCACAGACAGATTTTATGGCTACACCTTC	CASTDRFYGYTF
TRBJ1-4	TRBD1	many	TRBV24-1	TGTGCCACCAGTGATACCGGGACAGGGAGCGAAAAACTGTTTTTT	CATSDTGTGSEKLFF
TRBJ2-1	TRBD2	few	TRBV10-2	TGCGCCAGCAGCTCGGGGGATAGCGGGAGTAATGAGCAGTTCTTC	CASSSGDSGSNEQFF
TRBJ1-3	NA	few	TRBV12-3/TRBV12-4	TGTGCCAGCAGTCGGCTGAGGGTCTCTGGAAACACCATATATTTT	CASSRLRVSGNTIYF
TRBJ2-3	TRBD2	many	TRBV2	TGTGCCAGCAGGGTCCTGACTAGCGGTAGCACAGATACGCAGTATTTT	CASRVLTSGSTDTQYF
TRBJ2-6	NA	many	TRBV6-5	TGTGCCAGCAGTTACTCAACAGGGAGTGGGGCCAACGTCCTGACTTTC	CASSYSTGSGANVLTF
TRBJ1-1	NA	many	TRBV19	TGTGCCAGTATGAATCCGGAACAGAGGAACACTGAAGCTTTCTTT	CASMNPEQRNTEAFF
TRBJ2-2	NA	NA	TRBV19	TGTGCCAGTCCCGCCGACGACTCGAACACCGGGGAGCTGTTTTTT	CASPADDSNTGELFF
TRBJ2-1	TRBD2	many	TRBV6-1	TGTGCCAGCAGTGTAGGACTAGCGACCGAGCAGTTCTTC	CASSVGLATEQFF
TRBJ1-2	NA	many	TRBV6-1	TGTGCCAGCAGTAACAGGGATGCTTATGGCTACACCTTC	CASSNRDAYGYTF
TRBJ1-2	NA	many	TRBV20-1	TGCAGTGCTAGAGATCGGAGTAGCAACTATGGCTACACCTTC	CSARDRSSNYGYTF